This paragraph reports one TCR beta chain. Its target is unknown. Sequencing used immunoSEQ multiplex PCR; TCRdb keeps in-frame clones, though not all of them. The data contain about 56,000 clones, approximately 92% of them seen just once; the ten biggest clones take up around 1.1%. This specimen comes from a study of cytomegalovirus exposure and HLA in healthy donors. Study-level results: Cytomegalovirus status, reportedly, was diagnosed with high specificity and sensitivity by the classifier.

The CDR3 length is 13 residues. V lost 3 bases and J 6 bases, leaving 11 bases between the germline ends. Germline loops: CDR1 SGHRS, CDR2 YFSETQ. The TCR sequence derives from a man aged 18 to 30 in good health and CMV-seronegative. The sequencing input was PBMCs. V gene TRBV5-1 combines with J gene TRBJ2-3; D is possibly TRBD2 (6 bases). The CDR3 protein is CASSSGVKDTQYF. In DNA form, the CDR3 reads TGCGCCAGCAGCTCGGGAGTCAAGGATACGCAGTATTTT.